This T cell receptor beta chain stems from a study of T cell responses to AZD1222 COVID-19 vaccine. Study findings and constraints: Recipients of AZD1222 seropositive at baseline numbered only 5 to 7. Donors in the cohort were predominantly white British and more often female, and clonal diversity was possibly underestimated. Increased Spike-specific TCR breadth and depth were observed after two AZD1222 doses.

Generated by immunoSEQ multiplex PCR, the TCRdb table keeps only in-frame clones and is missing some. Of fewer than 120,000 clones listed, about 90% are singletons. As to this clone: Its antigen is currently unknown.

The ends lost 6 bases at V and 0 bases at J; junction bases unmatched: 8. Germline values: CDR1 LGHNT, CDR2 FRNRAP. This CDR3 is built from 16 residues. Sequenced here: peripheral blood, sampled 28 days after the second AZD1222 dose. The receptor was isolated from an adult who received the AZD1222 COVID-19 vaccine. This sequence joins TRBV12-5 and TRBJ2-3; 8 bases line up with TRBD2. This CDR3 reads CASGPGGIMSTDTQYF. CDR3 DNA sequence: TGTGCTAGTGGCCCGGGGGGGATTATGAGCACAGATACGCAGTATTTT. The entire variable domain, with the rest obtained from reference TRBV12-5 and TRBJ2-3, is as follows: DARVTQTPRHKVTEMGQEVTMRCQPILGHNTVFWYRQTMMQGLELLAYFRNRAPLDDSGMPKDRFSAEMPDATLATLKIQPSEPRDSAVYFCASGPGGIMSTDTQYFGPGTRLTVL.